This T cell receptor (beta chain) was captured in a study of graft-versus-host responses after intestinal transplantation. As for the study in general: The whole recipient group had anti-thymocyte globulin induction followed by tacrolimus and steroids for 2 to 3 years. Study results and limitations: Early after transplant, HvG declines were associated with peak levels of circulating GvH clones.

Here immunoSEQ multiplex PCR was the method, and the copy in TCRdb shows in-frame clones only, minus some. The data contain about 25,000 clones, 40% of them singletons. Trimming took 0 bases from V and 3 from J; bases not matched to a gene: 8. Germline V gene lookup returns CDR1 LGHNA and CDR2 YSLEER. There are 17 residues in the CDR3. The sample consisted of alloreactive CD4+ T cells from a mixed lymphocyte reaction culture, taken before intestinal transplant. Described subset: CFSE-low proliferating T cells sorted from roughly 6-day pre-transplant mixed lymphocyte reaction (GvH or HvG direction). This receptor was taken from a human patient who received an intestinal transplant. V is TRBV4-3 and J is TRBJ2-1; 7 nucleotides match TRBD2. CDR3 nucleotides: TGCGCCAGCAGCCAAGATCTCCGGCGGGGGATCTACAATGAGCAGTTCTTC. Amino acids: CASSQDLRRGIYNEQFF.